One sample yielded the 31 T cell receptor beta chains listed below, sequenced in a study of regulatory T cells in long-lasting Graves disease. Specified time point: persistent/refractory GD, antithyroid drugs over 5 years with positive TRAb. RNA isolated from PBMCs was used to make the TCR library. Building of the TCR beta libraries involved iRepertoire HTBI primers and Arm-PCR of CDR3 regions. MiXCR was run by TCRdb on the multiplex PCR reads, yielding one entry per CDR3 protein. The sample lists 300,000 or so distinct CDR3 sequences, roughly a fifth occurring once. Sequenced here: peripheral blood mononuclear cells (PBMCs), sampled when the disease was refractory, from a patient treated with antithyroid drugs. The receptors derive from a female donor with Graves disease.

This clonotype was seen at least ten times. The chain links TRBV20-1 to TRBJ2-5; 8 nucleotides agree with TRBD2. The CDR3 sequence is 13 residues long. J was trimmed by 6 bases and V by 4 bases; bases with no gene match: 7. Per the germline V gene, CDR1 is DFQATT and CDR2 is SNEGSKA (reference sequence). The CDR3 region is CSATGLASKTQYF. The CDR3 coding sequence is TGCAGTGCTACCGGACTAGCCTCTAAGACCCAGTACTTC.

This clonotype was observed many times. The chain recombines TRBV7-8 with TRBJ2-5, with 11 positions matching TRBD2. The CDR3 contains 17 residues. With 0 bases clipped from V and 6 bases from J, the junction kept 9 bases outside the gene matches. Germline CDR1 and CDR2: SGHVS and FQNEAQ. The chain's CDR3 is CASSLAGGSGRAKTQYF. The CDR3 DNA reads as TGTGCCAGCAGCTTAGCCGGGGGTAGCGGGAGGGCCAAGACCCAGTACTTC.

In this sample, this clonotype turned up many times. The CDR3 loop reads CASSWGTGSYTGELFF. CDR3 nucleotides: TGTGCCAGCAGCTGGGGGACAGGGTCGTACACCGGGGAGCTGTTTTTT. The chain joins TRBV11-3 to TRBJ2-2; 9 bases line up with TRBD1. Germline lookup yields CDR1 SGHNT and CDR2 YENEEA. The CDR3 is made up of 16 amino acids. V lost 4 bases and J lost 3; bases outside the gene matches: 6.

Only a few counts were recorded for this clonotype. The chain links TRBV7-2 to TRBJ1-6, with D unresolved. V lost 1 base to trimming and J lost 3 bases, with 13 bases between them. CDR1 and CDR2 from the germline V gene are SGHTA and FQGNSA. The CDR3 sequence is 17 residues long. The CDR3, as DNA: TGTGCCAGCAGCTTAGTACCAGGCTTCCTCTATAATTCACCCCTCCACTTT. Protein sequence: CASSLVPGFLYNSPLHF.

CDR3 bases: TGTGCCAGCAGTGAATTTTCGGTTCCTGAAGCTTTCTTT. Amino acid sequence: CASSEFSVPEAFF. The rearrangement uses TRBV6-1 and TRBJ1-1; D unresolved. In germline, CDR1 is MNHNS, CDR2 SASEGT. There are 13 residues in the CDR3. The V gene lost 2 bases and the J gene lost 6 bases, with 10 bases spanning the gap.

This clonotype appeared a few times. DNA for the CDR3: TGTGCCAGCAGCCCCGCCCGGACAGGGGATGGGGAGACCCAGTACTTC. It is translated as CASSPARTGDGETQYF. The chain couples TRBV5-4 to TRBJ2-5; the match to TRBD1 covers 9 bases. With 4 bases clipped from V and 5 bases from J, the junction kept 12 bases outside the gene matches. Per the germline V gene, CDR1 is SGHNT and CDR2 is YYREEE (reference sequence). This CDR3 has 16 amino acids.

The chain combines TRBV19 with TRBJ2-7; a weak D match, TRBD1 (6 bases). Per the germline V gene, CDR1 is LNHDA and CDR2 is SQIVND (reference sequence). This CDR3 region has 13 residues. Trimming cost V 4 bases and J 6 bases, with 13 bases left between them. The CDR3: CASSTSRGSEQYF. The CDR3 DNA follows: TGTGCCAGTAGTACTTCCAGGGGAAGCGAGCAGTACTTC.

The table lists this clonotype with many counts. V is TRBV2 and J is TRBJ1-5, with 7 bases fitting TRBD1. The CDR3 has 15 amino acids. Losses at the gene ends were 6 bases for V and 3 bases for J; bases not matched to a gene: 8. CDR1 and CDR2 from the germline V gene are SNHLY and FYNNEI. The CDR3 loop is CASRSTGQPNQPQHF. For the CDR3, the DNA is TGTGCCAGCAGATCGACGGGACAGCCCAATCAGCCCCAGCATTTT.

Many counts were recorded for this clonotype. This chain's CDR3 is CASSWTGSTYEQYF. DNA for the CDR3: TGTGCCAGCAGTTGGACAGGGTCCACCTACGAGCAGTACTTC. V gene TRBV19 combines with J gene TRBJ2-7; TRBD1 matches 8 bases. CDR3 size: 14 residues. J lost 2 bases, V lost 9 bases, and 9 bases had no gene match. Per germline, CDR1 LNHDA and CDR2 SQIVND (reference sequence).

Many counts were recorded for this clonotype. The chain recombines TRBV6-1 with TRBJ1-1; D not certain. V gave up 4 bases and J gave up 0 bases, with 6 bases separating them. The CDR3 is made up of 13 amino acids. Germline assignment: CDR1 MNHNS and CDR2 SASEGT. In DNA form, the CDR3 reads TGTGCCAGCAGTGGCTATTTGAACACTGAAGCTTTCTTT. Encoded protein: CASSGYLNTEAFF.

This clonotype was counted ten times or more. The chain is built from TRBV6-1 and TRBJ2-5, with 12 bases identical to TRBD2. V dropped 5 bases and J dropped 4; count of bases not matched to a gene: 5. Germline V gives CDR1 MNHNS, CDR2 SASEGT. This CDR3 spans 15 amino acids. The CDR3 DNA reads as TGTGCCAGCAGTATGACTAGCGGGAGTAGAGAGACCCAGTACTTC. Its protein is CASSMTSGSRETQYF.

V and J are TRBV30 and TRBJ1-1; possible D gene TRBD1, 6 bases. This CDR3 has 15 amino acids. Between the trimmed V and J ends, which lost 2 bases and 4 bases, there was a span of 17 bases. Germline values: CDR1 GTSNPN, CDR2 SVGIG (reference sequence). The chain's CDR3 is CAWSFGGGIGTEAFF. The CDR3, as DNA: TGTGCCTGGAGTTTTGGAGGGGGAATTGGCACTGAAGCTTTCTTT.

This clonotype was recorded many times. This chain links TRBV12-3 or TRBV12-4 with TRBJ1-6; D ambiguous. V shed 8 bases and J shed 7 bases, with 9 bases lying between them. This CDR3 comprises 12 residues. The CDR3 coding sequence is TGTGCCAGCCAGACTTCCAATTCACCCCTCCACTTT. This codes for CASQTSNSPLHF.

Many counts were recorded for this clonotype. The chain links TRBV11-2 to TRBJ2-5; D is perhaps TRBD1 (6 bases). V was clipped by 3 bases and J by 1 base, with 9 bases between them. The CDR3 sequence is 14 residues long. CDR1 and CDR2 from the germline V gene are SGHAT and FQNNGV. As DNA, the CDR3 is TGTGCCAGCAGCTTGACAGGACGCCAAGAGACCCAGTACTTC. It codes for CASSLTGRQETQYF.

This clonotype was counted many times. The CDR3 coding sequence is TGTGCCACCAGTGAAGGAGGGGCCCAGCCCCAGCATTTT. Protein: CATSEGGAQPQHF. This chain links TRBV24-1 with TRBJ1-5; possibly TRBD1 for D (5 bases). The CDR3 contains 13 residues. CDR1 and CDR2 from the germline V gene are KGHDR and SFDVKD. Trimming cost V 4 bases and J 7 bases, with 10 bases left between them.

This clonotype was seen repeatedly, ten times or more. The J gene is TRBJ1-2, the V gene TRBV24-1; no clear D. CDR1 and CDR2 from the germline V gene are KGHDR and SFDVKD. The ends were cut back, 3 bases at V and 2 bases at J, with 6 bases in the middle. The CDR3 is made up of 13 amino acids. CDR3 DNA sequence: TGTGCCACCAGTGATAAAGTCAACTATGGCTACACCTTC. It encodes CATSDKVNYGYTF.

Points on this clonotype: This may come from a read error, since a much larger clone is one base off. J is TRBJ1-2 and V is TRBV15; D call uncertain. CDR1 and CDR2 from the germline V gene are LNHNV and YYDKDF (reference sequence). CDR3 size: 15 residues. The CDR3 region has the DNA TGTGCCACCAGCAGGTCCTCGGGGATCAACTATGGCAACACCTTC. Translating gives CATSRSSGINYGNTF.

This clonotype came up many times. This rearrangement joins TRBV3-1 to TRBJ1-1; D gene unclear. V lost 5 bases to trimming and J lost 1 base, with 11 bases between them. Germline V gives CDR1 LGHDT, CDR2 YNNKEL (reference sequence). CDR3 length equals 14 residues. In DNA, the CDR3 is TGTGCCAGCAGCTACCAGACAAGGAACACTGAAGCTTTCTTT. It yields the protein CASSYQTRNTEAFF.

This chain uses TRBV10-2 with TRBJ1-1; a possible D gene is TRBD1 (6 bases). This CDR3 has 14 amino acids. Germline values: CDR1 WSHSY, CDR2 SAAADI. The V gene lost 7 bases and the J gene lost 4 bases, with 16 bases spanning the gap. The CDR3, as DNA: TGCGCCAGCAACCCCATGGGGGGCGTCACTGAAGCTTTCTTT. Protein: CASNPMGGVTEAFF.

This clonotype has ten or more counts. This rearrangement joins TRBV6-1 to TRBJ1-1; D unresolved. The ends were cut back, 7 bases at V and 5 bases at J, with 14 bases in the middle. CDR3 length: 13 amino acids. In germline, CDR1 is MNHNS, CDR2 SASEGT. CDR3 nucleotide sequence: TGTGCCAGCAACCGTAGGGTTGAGACTGAAGCTTTCTTT. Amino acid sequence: CASNRRVETEAFF.

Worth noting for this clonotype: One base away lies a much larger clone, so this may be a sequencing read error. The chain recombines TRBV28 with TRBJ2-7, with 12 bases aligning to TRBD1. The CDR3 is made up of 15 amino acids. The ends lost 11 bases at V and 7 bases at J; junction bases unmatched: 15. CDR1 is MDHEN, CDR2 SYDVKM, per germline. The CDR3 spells CAGTGGGQGAQEQYF. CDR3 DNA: TGTGCCGGCACCGGGGGGGGACAGGGGGCGCAAGAGCAGTACTTC. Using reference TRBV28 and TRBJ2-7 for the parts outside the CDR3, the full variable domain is DVKVTQSSRYLVKRTGEKVFLECVQDMDHENMFWYRQDPGLGLRLIYFSYDVKMKEKGDIPEGYSVSREKKERFSLILESASTNQTSMYLCAGTGGGQGAQEQYFGPGTRLTVT.

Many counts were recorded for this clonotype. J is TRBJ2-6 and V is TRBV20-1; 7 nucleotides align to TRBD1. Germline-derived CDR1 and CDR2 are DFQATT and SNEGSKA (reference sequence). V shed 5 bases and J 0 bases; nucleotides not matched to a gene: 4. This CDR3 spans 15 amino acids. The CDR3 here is CSAFTGASGANVLTF. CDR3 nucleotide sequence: TGCAGTGCTTTTACAGGGGCCTCTGGGGCCAACGTCCTGACTTTC.

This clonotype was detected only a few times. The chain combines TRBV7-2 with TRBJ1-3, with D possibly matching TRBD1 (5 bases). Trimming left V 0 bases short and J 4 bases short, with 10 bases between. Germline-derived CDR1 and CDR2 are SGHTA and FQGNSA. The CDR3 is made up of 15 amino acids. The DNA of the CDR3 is TGTGCCAGCAGCTTAGCGGCCGGGGCCGGAAACACCATATATTTT. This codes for CASSLAAGAGNTIYF.

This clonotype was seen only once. The CDR3: CSALDPLTSTDTQYF. The DNA for the CDR3 is TGCAGTGCTTTGGACCCGCTTACCTCCACAGATACGCAGTATTTT. The chain recombines TRBV20-1 with TRBJ2-3; D is unclear. CDR1 DFQATT and CDR2 SNEGSKA come from the germline V gene (reference sequence). V lost 5 bases and J lost 2, with 17 bases in between. The CDR3 runs to 15 residues.

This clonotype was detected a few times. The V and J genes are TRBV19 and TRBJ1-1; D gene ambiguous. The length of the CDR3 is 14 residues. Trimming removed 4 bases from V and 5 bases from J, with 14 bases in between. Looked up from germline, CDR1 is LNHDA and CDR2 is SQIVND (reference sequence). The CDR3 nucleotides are TGTGCCAGTAGTACCCGGACGGATTCGACTGAAGCTTTCTTT. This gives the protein CASSTRTDSTEAFF.

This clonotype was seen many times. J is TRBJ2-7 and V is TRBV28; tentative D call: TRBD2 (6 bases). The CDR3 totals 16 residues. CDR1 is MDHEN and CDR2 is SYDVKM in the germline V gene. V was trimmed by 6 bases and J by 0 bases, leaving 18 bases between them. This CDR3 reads CASSPRGTSRSYEQYF. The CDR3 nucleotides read TGTGCCAGCAGCCCTCGTGGGACTTCCCGCTCCTACGAGCAGTACTTC. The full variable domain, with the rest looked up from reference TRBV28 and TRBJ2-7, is DVKVTQSSRYLVKRTGEKVFLECVQDMDHENMFWYRQDPGLGLRLIYFSYDVKMKEKGDIPEGYSVSREKKERFSLILESASTNQTSMYLCASSPRGTSRSYEQYFGPGTRLTVT.

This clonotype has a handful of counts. The CDR3 here is CASSYRLADPYEQYF. Written as DNA, the CDR3 is TGTGCCAGCAGTTACAGGCTAGCGGACCCCTACGAGCAGTACTTC. The chain combines TRBV6-5 with TRBJ2-7; 7 positions agree with TRBD2. V was clipped by 2 bases and J by 2 bases; unmatched bases: 6. The length of the CDR3 is 15 residues. Germline CDR1 MNHEY, CDR2 SVGAGI.

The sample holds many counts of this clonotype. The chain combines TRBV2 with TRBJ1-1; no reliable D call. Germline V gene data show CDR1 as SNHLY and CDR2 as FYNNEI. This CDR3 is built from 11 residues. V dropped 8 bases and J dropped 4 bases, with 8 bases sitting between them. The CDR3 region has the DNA TGTGCCAGCGATTTAGGCACTGAAGCTTTCTTT. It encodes CASDLGTEAFF. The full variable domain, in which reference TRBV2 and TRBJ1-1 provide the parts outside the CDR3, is EPEVTQTPSHQVTQMGQEVILRCVPISNHLYFYWYRQILGQKVEFLVSFYNNEISEKSEIFDDQFSVERPDGSNFTLKIRSTKLEDSAMYFCASDLGTEAFFGQGTRLTVV.

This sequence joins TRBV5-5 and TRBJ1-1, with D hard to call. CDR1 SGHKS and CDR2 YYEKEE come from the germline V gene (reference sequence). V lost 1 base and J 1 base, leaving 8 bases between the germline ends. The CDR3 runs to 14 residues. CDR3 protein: CASSLQPTNTEAFF. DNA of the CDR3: TGTGCCAGCAGCTTGCAACCGACGAACACTGAAGCTTTCTTT.

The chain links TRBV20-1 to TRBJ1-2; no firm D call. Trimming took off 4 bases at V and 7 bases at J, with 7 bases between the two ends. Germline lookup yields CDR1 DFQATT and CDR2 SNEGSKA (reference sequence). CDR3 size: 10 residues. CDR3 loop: CSAKAGGYTF. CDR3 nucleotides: TGCAGTGCTAAGGCCGGTGGCTACACCTTC.

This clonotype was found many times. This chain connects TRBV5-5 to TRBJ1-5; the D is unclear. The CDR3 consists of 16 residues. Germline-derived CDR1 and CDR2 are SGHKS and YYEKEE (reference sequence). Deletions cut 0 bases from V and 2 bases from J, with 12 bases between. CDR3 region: CASSLAQQVGNQPQHF. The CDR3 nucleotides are TGTGCCAGCAGCTTGGCCCAGCAGGTCGGCAATCAGCCCCAGCATTTT.